Each of the 13 T cell receptor beta chains below was sequenced from the same sample in a study of blood T cell repertoires in COVID-19. The protocol was immunoSEQ multiplex PCR, while the TCRdb copy is restricted to in-frame clones and leaves out a portion. The table has 270,000 or so clones, roughly 89% seen once. Sequencing was done on a sample of peripheral blood. These receptors were collected from a woman in her twenties or thirties with active or convalescent COVID-19.

V is TRBV15 and J is TRBJ1-2; TRBD1 is a possible D gene (6 bases). CDR1 is LNHNV, CDR2 YYDKDF, per germline (reference sequence). Between the trimmed V and J ends, which lost 1 base and 14 bases, there was a span of 26 bases. The CDR3 runs to 16 residues. The CDR3 DNA reads TGTGCCACCAGCAGAGCCCTGATTTTGCAGGGGAAGGCTAGTACCTTC. As protein: CATSRALILQGKASTF. The full variable domain, with the rest looked up from reference TRBV15 and TRBJ1-2, is DAMVIQNPRYQVTQFGKPVTLSCSQTLNHNVMYWYQQKSSQAPKLLFHYYDKDFNNEADTPDNFQSRRPNTSFCFLDIRSPGLGDTAMYLCATSRALILQGKASTFGSGTRLTVV.

The chain recombines TRBV7-8 with TRBJ2-2; weak D call: TRBD1 (6 bases). The germline V gene encodes CDR1 SGHVS and CDR2 FQNEAQ. The CDR3 extends over 13 amino acids. Deletions cut 3 bases from V and 7 bases from J, with 9 bases between. CDR3 nucleotides: TGTGCCAGCAGCTTGGAGACAGGCGGGGAGCTGTTTTTT. This codes for CASSLETGGELFF.

The gene calls are TRBV11-2 and TRBJ2-5; D not certain. The CDR3 totals 13 residues. Germline loops: CDR1 SGHAT, CDR2 FQNNGV. V lost 0 bases to trimming and J lost 1 base, with 3 bases between them. DNA for the CDR3: TGTGCCAGCAGCTTAGAAGCCCAAGAGACCCAGTACTTC. Protein: CASSLEAQETQYF.

This chain uses TRBV19 with TRBJ2-3; 8 nucleotides match TRBD1. The CDR3 has 16 residues. The junction had 8 bases not matched to a gene; V was cut back by 5 bases and J by 1 base. CDR1 and CDR2 (germline): LNHDA, SQIVND (reference sequence). The CDR3 nucleotides are TGTGCCAGTAGTTCCGCAGGGGGCAGGGGCACAGATACGCAGTATTTT. Its translation is CASSSAGGRGTDTQYF.

The V gene is TRBV7-2, the J gene TRBJ1-6; 7 nucleotides match TRBD1. J lost 5 bases, V lost 5 bases, and 3 bases had no gene match. Germline CDR1 and CDR2: SGHTA and FQGNSA. The CDR3 sequence is 14 residues long. CDR3 residues: CASSEDRNNSPLHF. The CDR3 DNA is TGTGCCAGCAGCGAGGACAGGAATAATTCACCCCTCCACTTT.

Only one count was recorded for this clone. This chain joins TRBV30 and TRBJ1-1; D is unresolved. Trimming took 1 base from V and 11 from J, leaving 17 bases between them. Germline V gene lookup returns CDR1 GTSNPN and CDR2 SVGIG (reference sequence). The CDR3 is 13 residues long. DNA for the CDR3: TGTGCCTGGAGTGCCAATAACCTCGGTCGGGCTTTCTTT. Amino acids: CAWSANNLGRAFF.

This chain joins TRBV30 and TRBJ2-3; TRBD2 agrees at 8 bases. V was clipped by 5 bases and J by 2 bases; unmatched bases: 6. The CDR3 has 14 residues. Germline V gene sequence: CDR1 GTSNPN, CDR2 SVGIG (reference sequence). The CDR3 DNA sequence: TGTGCCTGGGGACGGGGGGGGAACACAGATACGCAGTATTTT. It encodes CAWGRGGNTDTQYF.

The chain couples TRBV6-1 to TRBJ1-5, with 10 bases identical to TRBD1. The CDR3 is made up of 16 amino acids. The V gene's germline CDR1 is MNHNS and CDR2 SASEGT. J was trimmed by 5 bases and V by 4 bases; bases with no gene match: 8. CDR3 coding DNA: TGTGCCAGCAGTGTAGACAGGGGGCTCAGGGATCAGCCCCAGCATTTT. Translation: CASSVDRGLRDQPQHF.

The chain joins TRBV19 to TRBJ1-3; D may be TRBD1 (6 bases). CDR3 length: 13 residues. Trimming cost V 7 bases and J 4 bases, with 11 bases left between them. CDR1 is LNHDA and CDR2 is SQIVND in the germline V gene (reference sequence). The CDR3 loop reads CASTWGQGNTIYF. The CDR3 DNA reads as TGTGCCAGTACATGGGGGCAAGGAAACACCATATATTTT.

The chain employs TRBV5-1 and TRBJ2-3; TRBD1 aligns across 7 bases. The CDR3 runs 14 residues. Germline-derived CDR1 and CDR2 are SGHRS and YFSETQ. The V and J ends lost 4 bases and 5 bases, in that order; junction bases with no gene match: 7. The CDR3 bases are TGCGCCAGCAGCCCTGGGACAGCGATAGATACGCAGTATTTT. Translating it yields CASSPGTAIDTQYF.

The chain recombines TRBV19 with TRBJ2-1; TRBD2 matches at 8 bases. Per germline, CDR1 LNHDA and CDR2 SQIVND (reference sequence). This CDR3 contains 15 residues. V lost 0 bases, J lost 4 bases, and 2 bases stayed unmatched. CDR3 protein: CASSIELAAYNEQFF. CDR3 in DNA: TGTGCCAGTAGTATAGAACTAGCGGCGTACAATGAGCAGTTCTTC.

The V gene is TRBV30, the J gene TRBJ2-2; D is unclear. From germline, CDR1 is GTSNPN and CDR2 SVGIG (reference sequence). The ends were cut back, 1 base at V and 0 bases at J, with 9 bases in the middle. This CDR3 comprises 15 residues. Written as DNA, the CDR3 is TGTGCCTGGAGTGGAACAGTCGCGAACACCGGGGAGCTGTTTTTT. Protein product: CAWSGTVANTGELFF.

The V gene is TRBV7-9, the J gene TRBJ2-1, with 10 bases lining up with TRBD2. In germline, CDR1 is SEHNR, CDR2 FQNEAQ (reference sequence). This CDR3 is built from 15 residues. J lost 3 bases, V lost 5 bases, and 4 bases had no gene match. The CDR3: CASSHSGGRYNEQFF. CDR3 sequence (DNA): TGTGCCAGCAGCCATAGCGGGGGGCGCTACAATGAGCAGTTCTTC. The full variable domain, its missing parts supplied by reference TRBV7-9 and TRBJ2-1, is DTGVSQNPRHKITKRGQNVTFRCDPISEHNRLYWYRQTLGQGPEFLTYFQNEAQLEKSRLLSDRFSAERPKGSFSTLEIQRTEQGDSAMYLCASSHSGGRYNEQFFGPGTRLTVL.